These 30 T cell receptor beta chains were sequenced from one sample in a study of shared clonotypes between healthy human individuals. Data came from immunoSEQ multiplex PCR; TCRdb stores just in-frame clones and leaves some out. Altogether about 580,000 clones are present, roughly 98% being singletons, with the ten largest covering 0.3%. CD8 cells regarded as naive lacked CD45RO, were positively chosen for CCR7, and omitted terminally differentiated effector memory CD45RA+ cells. The sequenced material came from naive CD8+ T cells sorted from blood. The receptors derive from a man aged 30-40 years in good health.

This clone was found once. The V gene is TRBV6-5, the J gene TRBJ2-7, with TRBD1 as a possible D gene (6 bases). Germline-derived CDR1 and CDR2 are MNHEY and SVGAGI. Trimming removed 10 bases at V and 1 base at J, with 17 bases between. This CDR3 contains 14 residues. The CDR3 DNA is TGTGCCACGTACAGCCGGGACACATCCTACGAGCAGTACTTC. Amino acids: CATYSRDTSYEQYF.

The rearrangement joins TRBV27 to TRBJ2-6, with unresolved D. V shed 8 bases and J shed 4 bases, with 9 bases lying between them. Germline V gene sequence: CDR1 MNHEY, CDR2 SMNVEV (reference sequence). The CDR3 covers 13 residues. As DNA, the CDR3 is TGTGCCAGCTCCGATGGGGGGGCCAACGTCCTGACTTTC. It is translated as CASSDGGANVLTF.

CDR3 nucleotide sequence: TGTGCCAGTAGTATAGAGACTAGTTTCGACGAGCAGTACTTC. Translated: CASSIETSFDEQYF. The chain has TRBV19 and TRBJ2-7; TRBD2 is a possible D gene (6 bases). Germline CDR1 LNHDA, CDR2 SQIVND (reference sequence). Trimming stripped 0 bases from V and 5 bases from J, with 11 bases between. CDR3 length: 14 residues.

The chain combines TRBV25-1 with TRBJ2-1; 10 bases agree with TRBD2. The CDR3 has 16 residues. CDR1 and CDR2 (germline): MGHDK, SYGVNS. J gave up 4 bases and V 1 base, and 4 bases lay outside the gene matches. Here the CDR3 reads CASSESVLAGYNEQFF. The CDR3 region has the DNA TGTGCCAGCAGTGAATCTGTACTAGCGGGGTACAATGAGCAGTTCTTC.

The chain couples TRBV27 to TRBJ2-1; weak D call: TRBD1 (5 bases). In germline, CDR1 is MNHEY, CDR2 SMNVEV (reference sequence). The germline V and J ends were trimmed by 3 bases and 7 bases, with 10 bases remaining between them. CDR3 length equals 13 residues. The CDR3 here is CASSFGAANEQFF. CDR3 DNA sequence: TGTGCCAGCAGTTTTGGGGCGGCAAATGAGCAGTTCTTC.

V gene TRBV7-9 combines with J gene TRBJ2-2, with 11 bases identical to TRBD2. V trimming: 0 bases; J trimming: 6 bases; junction bases outside the gene matches: 9. Germline V gives CDR1 SEHNR, CDR2 FQNEAQ (reference sequence). The CDR3 totals 18 residues. In DNA, the CDR3 is TGTGCCAGCAGCTTAGCACTAGCGGGAGACCGCCCAGCCGGGGAGCTGTTTTTT. Amino acid sequence: CASSLALAGDRPAGELFF.

The count of this clone is one. The chain is built from TRBV11-2 and TRBJ2-2; D gene uncertain. Germline CDR1 reads SGHAT; CDR2 reads FQNNGV. The CDR3 length is 15 residues. V was trimmed by 5 bases and J by 4 bases, leaving 14 bases between them. CDR3 nucleotide sequence: TGTGCCAGCAGCCTTCTGGTCGGCGGCACCGGGGAGCTGTTTTTT. Its translation is CASSLLVGGTGELFF.

The chain carries TRBV9 and TRBJ1-1; a weak D match, TRBD1 (5 bases). The length of the CDR3 is 14 residues. Germline CDR1 and CDR2: SGDLS and YYNGEE. V was shortened by 4 bases and J by 4 bases, with 14 bases between the two germline ends. CDR3 sequence (DNA): TGTGCCAGCAGCCCCCTTTTGGGGACCACTGAAGCTTTCTTT. This encodes CASSPLLGTTEAFF. Full variable domain (remainder filled in from reference TRBV9 and TRBJ1-1): DSGVTQTPKHLITATGQRVTLRCSPRSGDLSVYWYQQSLDQGLQFLIQYYNGEERAKGNILERFSAQQFPDLHSELNLSSLELGDSALYFCASSPLLGTTEAFFGQGTRLTVV.

V and J are TRBV6-5 and TRBJ1-1; D is possibly TRBD1 (5 bases). Trimming removed 4 bases from V and 1 base from J, with 7 bases in between. The germline CDR1 and CDR2 sequences are MNHEY and SVGAGI. The CDR3 loop spans 13 amino acids. The chain's CDR3 is CASSFTGNTEAFF. The CDR3 nucleotides read TGTGCCAGCAGTTTTACAGGGAACACTGAAGCTTTCTTT.

This chain uses TRBV7-6 with TRBJ2-1; D is unclear. V was pared by 4 bases and J by 7 bases, with 17 bases between. The CDR3 is 15 amino acids. Germline CDR1 and CDR2: SGHVS and FNYEAQ. The CDR3 loop reads CASSWGKTKSNEQFF. The CDR3 DNA follows: TGTGCCAGCAGCTGGGGAAAGACCAAGAGTAATGAGCAGTTCTTC.

The J gene is TRBJ2-1, the V gene TRBV4-1; D gene ambiguous. CDR3 length: 14 amino acids. V dropped 4 bases and J dropped 4 bases, with 11 bases sitting between them. The germline V gene has CDR1 MGHRA and CDR2 YSYEKL. CDR3 DNA sequence: TGCGCCAGCAGCCCAATTACAGAGTACAATGAGCAGTTCTTC. Translation gives CASSPITEYNEQFF.

The chain employs TRBV15 and TRBJ1-1, with a tentative D call TRBD1 (5 bases). The CDR3 contains 13 residues. Germline CDR1 and CDR2: LNHNV and YYDKDF (reference sequence). Trimming left V 0 bases short and J 3 bases short, with 5 bases between. CDR3 residues: CATSREGDTEAFF. As DNA, the CDR3 is TGTGCCACCAGCAGAGAGGGGGACACTGAAGCTTTCTTT. Complete variable domain (other parts from reference TRBV15 and TRBJ1-1): DAMVIQNPRYQVTQFGKPVTLSCSQTLNHNVMYWYQQKSSQAPKLLFHYYDKDFNNEADTPDNFQSRRPNTSFCFLDIRSPGLGDTAMYLCATSREGDTEAFFGQGTRLTVV.

The genes are TRBV5-6 and TRBJ2-2, with a weak D call TRBD1 (6 bases). With 3 bases removed from V and 5 bases from J, the gap between germline ends came to 14 bases. CDR3 length equals 15 residues. Germline V CDR1 and CDR2: SGHDT, YYEEEE. The CDR3 coding sequence is TGTGCCAGCAGCTCTTCACAGGGTAATACCGGGGAGCTGTTTTTT. Protein: CASSSSQGNTGELFF.

The rearrangement uses TRBV7-6 and TRBJ2-2; 8 bases line up with TRBD2. V dropped 2 bases and J dropped 0; count of bases not matched to a gene: 11. This CDR3 is 19 amino acids long. The germline V gene encodes CDR1 SGHVS and CDR2 FNYEAQ. The CDR3 loop is CASSLLLLAETANTGELFF. CDR3 in DNA: TGTGCCAGCAGCTTACTGTTACTAGCGGAAACTGCGAACACCGGGGAGCTGTTTTTT.

The chain carries TRBV27 and TRBJ2-3; D is uncertain. Germline V gives CDR1 MNHEY, CDR2 SMNVEV (reference sequence). This CDR3 comprises 13 residues. The V and J ends lost 6 bases and 4 bases respectively, with 11 bases between them. The DNA for the CDR3 is TGTGCCAGCAGCCTACCCCCCTCAGATACGCAGTATTTT. Its protein is CASSLPPSDTQYF.

This rearrangement joins TRBV7-2 to TRBJ2-3, with 9 positions matching TRBD1. This CDR3 has 15 residues. In germline, CDR1 is SGHTA, CDR2 FQGNSA. V lost 3 bases and J lost 2; bases outside the gene matches: 3. The CDR3 spells CASSFRDRVTDTQYF. The CDR3 nucleotides read TGTGCCAGCAGCTTCAGGGACAGGGTCACAGATACGCAGTATTTT.

V usage is TRBV7-9 and J usage is TRBJ2-3, with TRBD2 matching 7 bases. Germline CDR1 reads SEHNR; CDR2 reads FQNEAQ (reference sequence). The CDR3 is made up of 15 amino acids. Losses at the gene ends were 2 bases for V and 2 bases for J; bases not matched to a gene: 4. CDR3 in amino acids: CASSLLAGATDTQYF. The CDR3 DNA reads TGTGCCAGCAGCTTACTGGCGGGAGCCACAGATACGCAGTATTTT.

This chain links TRBV4-1 with TRBJ2-7; D is uncertain. This CDR3 is built from 13 residues. Trimming removed 5 bases at V and 3 bases at J, with 11 bases between. Germline loops: CDR1 MGHRA, CDR2 YSYEKL. CDR3 sequence: CASSDRAFYEQYF. The CDR3 nucleotides read TGCGCCAGCAGCGACCGGGCCTTCTACGAGCAGTACTTC.

The CDR3 region is CASRAGNTGELFF. The CDR3 region has the DNA TGCGCCAGCAGGGCCGGGAACACCGGGGAGCTGTTTTTT. The J gene is TRBJ2-2, the V gene TRBV10-1, with D unclear. V lost 6 bases to trimming and J lost 1 base, with 6 bases between them. This CDR3 spans 13 amino acids. Germline CDR1 WNHNN, CDR2 SYGVQD (reference sequence).

This chain links TRBV28 with TRBJ1-2; TRBD1 agrees at 8 bases. V shed 4 bases and J 8 bases; nucleotides not matched to a gene: 6. CDR3 length: 13 residues. Germline V CDR1 and CDR2: MDHEN, SYDVKM. DNA for the CDR3: TGTGCCAGCAGTTACGACAGGGGCCTCGGCTACACCTTC. Residues: CASSYDRGLGYTF.

This chain joins TRBV7-9 and TRBJ2-7; 7 nucleotides line up with TRBD2. V lost 6 bases to trimming and J lost 3 bases; unmatched junction nucleotides: 8. Germline V gene sequence: CDR1 SEHNR, CDR2 FQNEAQ (reference sequence). The CDR3 covers 14 residues. DNA of the CDR3: TGTGCCAGCAGTTCTTCTAGCGGAGACTACGAGCAGTACTTC. Amino acid sequence: CASSSSSGDYEQYF.

The chain carries TRBV6-6 and TRBJ2-3, with 10 bases identical to TRBD2. The CDR3 covers 15 residues. Trimming removed 6 bases from V and 4 bases from J; junction bases left unmatched: 7. Germline assignment: CDR1 MNHNY and CDR2 SVGAGI (reference sequence). CDR3 bases: TGTGCCAGCAGAAGCGGGAGGGTCGGGCCAGATACGCAGTATTTT. It translates to CASRSGRVGPDTQYF.

V is TRBV27 and J is TRBJ2-3; D ambiguous. V was pared by 6 bases and J by 4 bases, with 17 bases between. The CDR3 covers 15 residues. Germline V lookup: CDR1 MNHEY, CDR2 SMNVEV (reference sequence). The CDR3 sequence is CASRRPRQTADTQYF. CDR3 DNA sequence: TGTGCCAGCAGACGACCCCGTCAAACCGCAGATACGCAGTATTTT.

This clone was counted once. V usage is TRBV7-9 and J usage is TRBJ2-7; 9 bases match TRBD2. CDR3 length: 15 amino acids. CDR1 is SEHNR, CDR2 FQNEAQ, per germline (reference sequence). V shed 5 bases, J shed 4 bases, and the junction held 9 bases outside the gene matches. The CDR3: CASSPGGGAGYEQYF. The CDR3 region has the DNA TGTGCCAGCAGCCCCGGCGGGGGGGCGGGTTACGAGCAGTACTTC.

J is TRBJ2-6 and V is TRBV30, with 7 bases fitting TRBD1. The ends lost 6 bases at V and 4 bases at J; junction bases unmatched: 9. Germline assignment: CDR1 GTSNPN and CDR2 SVGIG (reference sequence). The CDR3 extends over 15 amino acids. The CDR3 DNA sequence: TGTGCCTGTAACAGGGGTTTGCTCGGGGCCAACGTCCTGACTTTC. Translating gives CACNRGLLGANVLTF.

The chain's CDR3 is CASSPSWGGTDTQYF. CDR3 in DNA: TGCGCCAGCAGCCCCTCGTGGGGGGGCACAGATACGCAGTATTTT. The chain links TRBV5-1 to TRBJ2-3; TRBD2 is a possible D gene (6 bases). CDR3 length: 15 residues. V lost 4 bases to trimming and J lost 1 base, with 13 bases between them. From germline, CDR1 is SGHRS and CDR2 YFSETQ.

The chain carries TRBV6-1 and TRBJ1-1; possible D gene TRBD1, 5 bases. Trimming removed 1 base from V and 3 bases from J, with 15 bases in between. Germline CDR1 and CDR2: MNHNS and SASEGT. CDR3 size: 16 residues. This chain's CDR3 is CASSEEGRGSHTEAFF. The CDR3 DNA follows: TGTGCCAGCAGTGAAGAGGGACGCGGGAGTCACACTGAAGCTTTCTTT.

The chain links TRBV5-8 to TRBJ2-1, with 7 positions matching TRBD2. V lost 4 bases and J lost 6; bases outside the gene matches: 10. The CDR3 covers 15 residues. CDR1 is SGHTS, CDR2 YDEGEE, per germline. The CDR3 is CASSPYLGGVNEQFF. CDR3 sequence (DNA): TGTGCCAGCAGCCCGTATTTGGGGGGGGTCAATGAGCAGTTCTTC.

The chain combines TRBV11-2 with TRBJ2-7, with D maybe TRBD1 (5 bases). The CDR3 runs 14 residues. The germline gives CDR1 SGHAT, CDR2 FQNNGV. The V and J ends lost 2 bases and 2 bases respectively, with 10 bases between them. The CDR3 loop is CASSLPTGTYEQYF. In DNA form, the CDR3 reads TGTGCCAGCAGCTTACCCACAGGTACCTACGAGCAGTACTTC. Combining the CDR3 with reference TRBV11-2 and TRBJ2-7 gives the whole variable domain EAGVAQSPRYKIIEKRQSVAFWCNPISGHATLYWYQQILGQGPKLLIQFQNNGVVDDSQLPKDRFSAERLKGVDSTLKIQPAKLEDSAVYLCASSLPTGTYEQYFGPGTRLTVT.

This clone was counted a single time. This chain links TRBV27 with TRBJ2-7, with 13 bases lining up with TRBD2. Germline loops: CDR1 MNHEY, CDR2 SMNVEV (reference sequence). The CDR3 loop spans 16 amino acids. J lost 1 base, V lost 5 bases, and 5 bases had no gene match. CDR3 bases: TGTGCCAGCAGTCACGGACTAGCGGGAGTATCCTACGAGCAGTACTTC. Its translation is CASSHGLAGVSYEQYF.